This is a list of T cell receptor beta chains from one sample in a study of blood T cell repertoires in COVID-19. Clones were read by immunoSEQ multiplex PCR, and TCRdb kept only the in-frame ones, dropping some. The sample has 650,000 to 800,000 clones; 90% are singletons. The sequenced sample was peripheral blood. The receptors here all came from a woman younger than 30 with acute or convalescent COVID-19. CDR3s include the opening cysteine and the closing phenylalanine or tryptophan. A D gene is named only where the DNA matches it firmly. Part of the rows lack a size; the others show once, few, many or a class for expanded clones.

V gene: TRBV9; D gene: TRBD1; J gene: TRBJ2-2; CDR3 length: 17; clone size: .; CDR3 DNA: TGTGCCAGCAGCGTAGCGGGGGACAGGGTTTTCACCGGGGAGCTGTTTTTT; CDR3 protein: CASSVAGDRVFTGELFF
V gene: TRBV5-8; D gene: TRBD1; J gene: TRBJ2-1; CDR3 length: 11; clone size: .; CDR3 DNA: TGTGCCAGCAGCTCCAGGGGGTTTGAGTTCTTC; CDR3 protein: CASSSRGFEFF
V gene: TRBV7-9; D gene: .; J gene: TRBJ1-3; CDR3 length: 15; clone size: once; CDR3 DNA: TGTGCCAGCAGCTTACGAAGGGAGTCTGGAAACACCATATATTTT; CDR3 protein: CASSLRRESGNTIYF
V gene: TRBV6-5; D gene: .; J gene: TRBJ1-1; CDR3 length: 15; clone size: .; CDR3 DNA: TGTGCCAGCAGTTACCTCAAAAGGGGGGGGACTGAAGCTTTCTTT; CDR3 protein: CASSYLKRGGTEAFF
V gene: TRBV4-3; D gene: TRBD1; J gene: TRBJ1-2; CDR3 length: 15; clone size: .; CDR3 DNA: TGCGCCAGCAGCCCCGGACAGGATCCCCGCTATGGCTACACCTTC; CDR3 protein: CASSPGQDPRYGYTF
V gene: TRBV25-1; D gene: TRBD1; J gene: TRBJ1-4; CDR3 length: 15; clone size: .; CDR3 DNA: TGTGCCAGCAGTGAAGTCAGGGGGGACAATGAAAAACTGTTTTTT; CDR3 protein: CASSEVRGDNEKLFF
V gene: TRBV7-8; D gene: TRBD1; J gene: TRBJ1-6; CDR3 length: 16; clone size: .; CDR3 DNA: TGTGCCAGCAGCTTATACAGGGGACGGGATAATTCACCCCTCCACTTT; CDR3 protein: CASSLYRGRDNSPLHF
V gene: TRBV7-9; D gene: TRBD1; J gene: TRBJ2-1; CDR3 length: 16; clone size: .; CDR3 DNA: TGTGCCAGCAGCTCGCCGGGACAGGGGCTGTACAATGAGCAGTTCTTC; CDR3 protein: CASSSPGQGLYNEQFF
V gene: TRBV4-2; D gene: .; J gene: TRBJ2-7; CDR3 length: 17; clone size: .; CDR3 DNA: TGTGCCAGCAGCCAGGAGGGCTCAGCGTCTCCTACCTACGAGCAGTACTTC; CDR3 protein: CASSQEGSASPTYEQYF
V gene: TRBV20-1; D gene: .; J gene: TRBJ1-1; CDR3 length: 14; clone size: .; CDR3 DNA: TGCAGTGCTAGTCCAACAGGTCCCCAGACTGAAGCTTTCTTT; CDR3 protein: CSASPTGPQTEAFF
V gene: TRBV9; D gene: TRBD1; J gene: TRBJ2-5; CDR3 length: 20; clone size: .; CDR3 DNA: TGTGCCAGCAGCGTAGGAACAAAGGTGCGTGCGACAGGGGTCCAAGAGACCCAGTACTTC; CDR3 protein: CASSVGTKVRATGVQETQYF
V gene: TRBV5-5; D gene: .; J gene: TRBJ1-1; CDR3 length: 13; clone size: .; CDR3 DNA: TGTGCCAGCAGCTTACAGGGTGGAACTGAAGCTTTCTTT; CDR3 protein: CASSLQGGTEAFF
V gene: TRBV28; D gene: .; J gene: TRBJ1-2; CDR3 length: 14; clone size: .; CDR3 DNA: TGTGCCACCCGAGAGCGGGACCGGAGTTATGGCTACACCTTC; CDR3 protein: CATRERDRSYGYTF
V gene: TRBV18; D gene: TRBD1; J gene: TRBJ2-5; CDR3 length: 14; clone size: .; CDR3 DNA: TGTGCCAGCCGGGACAGGGCGGGACAAGAGACCCAGTACTTC; CDR3 protein: CASRDRAGQETQYF
V gene: TRBV19; D gene: TRBD1; J gene: TRBJ1-2; CDR3 length: 15; clone size: .; CDR3 DNA: TGTGCCAGTAGTATACCACAGGGGGCGTACTATGGCTACACCTTC; CDR3 protein: CASSIPQGAYYGYTF
V gene: TRBV7-8; D gene: TRBD1; J gene: TRBJ1-2; CDR3 length: 17; clone size: .; CDR3 DNA: TGTGCCAGCAGCTTACCCTCCAAACAGGGGGCGAGCTATGGCTACACCTTC; CDR3 protein: CASSLPSKQGASYGYTF
V gene: TRBV24-1; D gene: TRBD1; J gene: TRBJ1-1; CDR3 length: 14; clone size: .; CDR3 DNA: TGTGCCACCAGTGAACGGGGACAGGGGAGAGGGGCTTTCTTT; CDR3 protein: CATSERGQGRGAFF
V gene: TRBV2; D gene: .; J gene: TRBJ2-7; CDR3 length: 12; clone size: .; CDR3 DNA: TGTGCCAGCAGTCCTCGCGGTTGGGAGCAGTACTTC; CDR3 protein: CASSPRGWEQYF
V gene: TRBV18; D gene: .; J gene: TRBJ1-2; CDR3 length: 14; clone size: .; CDR3 DNA: TGTGCCAGCTCACCACCCGCCGGGAACGCTGGCTACACCTTC; CDR3 protein: CASSPPAGNAGYTF
V gene: TRBV7-9; D gene: TRBD1; J gene: TRBJ2-1; CDR3 length: 15; clone size: .; CDR3 DNA: TGTGCCAGCAGCATAAAGGGACAGTACCCGACGAGCAAGTTCTTC; CDR3 protein: CASSIKGQYPTSKFF
V gene: TRBV24-1; D gene: .; J gene: TRBJ1-2; CDR3 length: 12; clone size: .; CDR3 DNA: TGTGCCACCAGTCAGGGAAACTATGGCTACACCTTC; CDR3 protein: CATSQGNYGYTF
V gene: TRBV21-1; D gene: .; J gene: TRBJ1-1; CDR3 length: 15; clone size: .; CDR3 DNA: TGTGCCAGCAGCACTCGGACAGTTAGGAACACTGAAGCTTTCTTT; CDR3 protein: CASSTRTVRNTEAFF
V gene: TRBV3-1/TRBV3-2; D gene: TRBD1; J gene: TRBJ2-7; CDR3 length: 17; clone size: .; CDR3 DNA: TGTGCCAGCAGCCAAGATTTTGTCCGGGACAGCCCTTACGAGCAGTACTTC; CDR3 protein: CASSQDFVRDSPYEQYF
V gene: TRBV3-1/TRBV3-2; D gene: .; J gene: TRBJ1-2; CDR3 length: 13; clone size: .; CDR3 DNA: TGTGCCAGCAGCCAAGAGGGGGGAGTATTACACACCTTC; CDR3 protein: CASSQEGGVLHTF
V gene: TRBV6-5; D gene: .; J gene: TRBJ2-7; CDR3 length: 16; clone size: .; CDR3 DNA: TGTGCCAGCAGTTACTCATTTCTAGACAGCATTTACGAGCAGTACTTC; CDR3 protein: CASSYSFLDSIYEQYF
V gene: TRBV7-2; D gene: TRBD1; J gene: TRBJ1-3; CDR3 length: 18; clone size: .; CDR3 DNA: TGTGCCAGCAGCTTAGATCCGGGACAGGGGGTTATTGGAAACACCATATATTTT; CDR3 protein: CASSLDPGQGVIGNTIYF
V gene: TRBV3-1/TRBV3-2; D gene: TRBD1; J gene: TRBJ1-3; CDR3 length: 17; clone size: .; CDR3 DNA: TGTGCCAGCAGGGGAGTGGGGCAGGGGGAAACTGGAAACACCATATATTTT; CDR3 protein: CASRGVGQGETGNTIYF
V gene: TRBV19; D gene: .; J gene: TRBJ1-2; CDR3 length: 15; clone size: .; CDR3 DNA: TGTGCCAGTAGTATAGACCCCCGACAGGTCTATGGCTACACCTTC; CDR3 protein: CASSIDPRQVYGYTF
V gene: TRBV6-1; D gene: .; J gene: TRBJ1-3; CDR3 length: 15; clone size: .; CDR3 DNA: TGTGCCAGCAGTGAATATCAAACAGGTGGAAACACCATATATTTT; CDR3 protein: CASSEYQTGGNTIYF
V gene: TRBV19; D gene: TRBD1; J gene: TRBJ1-2; CDR3 length: 15; clone size: .; CDR3 DNA: TGTGCCAGTAGTCCTAGGACAGGGCATAACTATGGCTACACCTTC; CDR3 protein: CASSPRTGHNYGYTF
V gene: TRBV5-6; D gene: .; J gene: TRBJ1-2; CDR3 length: 14; clone size: once; CDR3 DNA: TGTGCCAGCAGCTTGAAACGATTCTACGCTGGCTACACCTTC; CDR3 protein: CASSLKRFYAGYTF
V gene: TRBV29-1; D gene: .; J gene: TRBJ2-4; CDR3 length: 16; clone size: .; CDR3 DNA: TGCAGCGTTGAGGGGCTAGCGTCGGGAGCCAAAAACATTCAGTACTTC; CDR3 protein: CSVEGLASGAKNIQYF
V gene: TRBV3-1/TRBV3-2; D gene: .; J gene: TRBJ1-2; CDR3 length: 14; clone size: .; CDR3 DNA: TGTGCCAGCAGCCAAAGGGGCACTGACTATGGCTACACCTTC; CDR3 protein: CASSQRGTDYGYTF
V gene: TRBV9; D gene: .; J gene: TRBJ1-5; CDR3 length: 14; clone size: .; CDR3 DNA: TGTGCCAGCAGTCGACGGGATAGCAATCAGCCCCAGCATTTT; CDR3 protein: CASSRRDSNQPQHF
V gene: TRBV7-9; D gene: .; J gene: TRBJ1-4; CDR3 length: 17; clone size: .; CDR3 DNA: TGTGCCAGCAGCTTAGTAGGTCGGGGGACGTCTAATGAAAAACTGTTTTTT; CDR3 protein: CASSLVGRGTSNEKLFF
V gene: TRBV6-5; D gene: .; J gene: TRBJ1-1; CDR3 length: 13; clone size: .; CDR3 DNA: TGTGCCAGCAGTTACTTAGAGGGCAGTGAAGCTTTCTTT; CDR3 protein: CASSYLEGSEAFF
V gene: TRBV30; D gene: .; J gene: TRBJ2-2; CDR3 length: 14; clone size: .; CDR3 DNA: TGTGCCTGGAGTCACAGGAGTAACACCGGGGAGCTGTTTTTT; CDR3 protein: CAWSHRSNTGELFF
V gene: TRBV11-3; D gene: .; J gene: TRBJ2-1; CDR3 length: 19; clone size: .; CDR3 DNA: TGTGCCAGCAGCTTAGAAAGTGGGCCAGGGGCGAGCTCCTACAATGAGCAGTTCTTC; CDR3 protein: CASSLESGPGASSYNEQFF
V gene: TRBV5-5; D gene: TRBD1; J gene: TRBJ2-7; CDR3 length: 15; clone size: .; CDR3 DNA: TGTGCCAGCAGCTTCCGGGACAGCAGCTCCTACGAGCAGTACTTC; CDR3 protein: CASSFRDSSSYEQYF
V gene: TRBV3-1/TRBV3-2; D gene: .; J gene: TRBJ1-2; CDR3 length: 13; clone size: once; CDR3 DNA: TGTGCCAGCAGCCAAGGGCGGAACTATGGCTACACCTTC; CDR3 protein: CASSQGRNYGYTF
V gene: TRBV6-4; D gene: .; J gene: TRBJ2-3; CDR3 length: 16; clone size: few; CDR3 DNA: TGTGCCAGCAGTGATAATGTGGGGGCTAGCACAGATACGCAGTATTTT; CDR3 protein: CASSDNVGASTDTQYF
V gene: TRBV25-1; D gene: TRBD1; J gene: TRBJ1-5; CDR3 length: 16; clone size: .; CDR3 DNA: TGTGCCAGCAGTGGCCCAGGGACAGGGGACAATCAGCCCCAGCATTTT; CDR3 protein: CASSGPGTGDNQPQHF
V gene: TRBV5-1; D gene: .; J gene: TRBJ1-6; CDR3 length: 16; clone size: .; CDR3 DNA: TGCGCCAGCAGCTTGGATGGAGGGGTCAGTAATTCACCCCTCCACTTT; CDR3 protein: CASSLDGGVSNSPLHF
V gene: TRBV7-9; D gene: TRBD1; J gene: TRBJ1-2; CDR3 length: 16; clone size: .; CDR3 DNA: TGTGCCAGCAGCTTAGCGCTACTACAGGGGATTATAGGCTACACCTTC; CDR3 protein: CASSLALLQGIIGYTF
V gene: TRBV30; D gene: TRBD2; J gene: TRBJ2-3; CDR3 length: 15; clone size: .; CDR3 DNA: TGTGCCTGCCCGGTTCCTAGCGGGGGCACAGATACGCAGTATTTT; CDR3 protein: CACPVPSGGTDTQYF
V gene: TRBV6-4; D gene: TRBD1; J gene: TRBJ1-2; CDR3 length: 16; clone size: few; CDR3 DNA: TGTGCCAGCAGTGACTCCCCGGACAGGGGGCGTAATGGCTACACCTTC; CDR3 protein: CASSDSPDRGRNGYTF
V gene: TRBV30; D gene: .; J gene: TRBJ1-2; CDR3 length: 12; clone size: .; CDR3 DNA: TGTGCCTGGAATCAGGGTCCTTATGGCTACACCTTC; CDR3 protein: CAWNQGPYGYTF
V gene: TRBV7-8; D gene: .; J gene: TRBJ1-2; CDR3 length: 12; clone size: .; CDR3 DNA: TGTGCCAGCAGCCCAACAGCTTATGGCTACACCTTC; CDR3 protein: CASSPTAYGYTF
V gene: TRBV10-3; D gene: TRBD1; J gene: TRBJ1-3; CDR3 length: 14; clone size: .; CDR3 DNA: TGTGCCTGCCGCCAGGGACAGGGAGGTAACACCATATATTTT; CDR3 protein: CACRQGQGGNTIYF
V gene: TRBV6-5; D gene: TRBD1; J gene: TRBJ1-1; CDR3 length: 15; clone size: once; CDR3 DNA: TGTGCCAGCAGTTACGCGGACAGGCTGAACACTGAAGCTTTCTTT; CDR3 protein: CASSYADRLNTEAFF
V gene: TRBV27; D gene: TRBD1; J gene: TRBJ2-7; CDR3 length: 15; clone size: .; CDR3 DNA: TGTGCCAGCAGTCTCGGGACAGGGAGTACCTACGAGCAGTACTTC; CDR3 protein: CASSLGTGSTYEQYF
V gene: TRBV2; D gene: .; J gene: TRBJ1-2; CDR3 length: 14; clone size: .; CDR3 DNA: TGTGCCAGCGAAGGGGACCCACAGGGTTTCGGCTACACCTTC; CDR3 protein: CASEGDPQGFGYTF
V gene: TRBV5-8; D gene: TRBD1; J gene: TRBJ1-2; CDR3 length: 16; clone size: .; CDR3 DNA: TGTGCCAGCAGCCTAGCCGGGACAGGGAGCGGTTCGGGCTACACCTTC; CDR3 protein: CASSLAGTGSGSGYTF
V gene: TRBV6-2/TRBV6-3; D gene: TRBD1; J gene: TRBJ1-2; CDR3 length: 13; clone size: .; CDR3 DNA: TGTGCCAGCAGCCCGAGACAGGGAAAAGGCTACACCTTC; CDR3 protein: CASSPRQGKGYTF